The sequence of this T cell receptor beta chain was determined in a study of monozygotic twins with inflammatory bowel disease. Concerning this clonotype: Its antigen is still unknown.

T cells were not sorted, and total RNA was isolated straight from whole blood. CDR3 length equals 15 residues. CDR1 and CDR2 from the germline V gene are KGHSH and LQKENI. Study-level points and caveats: Clonotype overlap with others was lower in IBD patients than in healthy twins, a difference that was greatest with disease activity.

TCRdb processed the 5' RACE reads again and assigns one entry to each CDR3 protein, with no DNA. Recorded for this sample: some 200,000 distinct CDR3 sequences. This sequence was found in a human donor with ulcerative colitis or Crohn's disease, or a healthy co-twin of an affected twin (not recorded which). Sequences were obtained from blood. The gene calls are TRBV18 and TRBJ1-1. CDR3 sequence: CASSPNRDRNTEAFF.